This is a list of T cell receptor beta chains from one sample in a study of OX40 agonist ivuxolimab in advanced cancers. Clones were sequenced by immunoSEQ multiplex PCR, and TCRdb holds only the in-frame ones, with some missing. Here the sample spans about 66,000 clones, about nine tenths being singletons. The source was CD4+ or CD8+ T cells sorted from blood, collected in a trial of the OX40 agonist ivuxolimab. The source of these receptors is an adult with an advanced solid tumor such as melanoma, head and neck, liver or kidney cancer. Both conserved end residues are part of each CDR3. The D gene is left open where the match is weak. Not all rows give a size; the values are once, few, many and, for expanded clones, a class.

CDR3 DNA: TGCGCCAGCAGCTTGGGGCAGCAACCCCTCTATGGCTACACCTTC; CDR3 protein: CASSLGQQPLYGYTF; J gene: TRBJ1-2; V gene: TRBV5-1; D gene: NA; clone size: NA
CDR3 DNA: TGCGCCAGCAGCTTGGGCGGGACTAGCGCAGATACGCAGTATTTT; CDR3 protein: CASSLGGTSADTQYF; J gene: TRBJ2-3; V gene: TRBV5-1; D gene: TRBD2; clone size: few
CDR3 DNA: TGCAGTGCCGCCTCACAGTTCCCTTTCTTT; CDR3 protein: CSAASQFPFF; J gene: TRBJ1-1; V gene: TRBV20-1; D gene: NA; clone size: few
CDR3 DNA: TGTGCCAGCGGTTATGAAGCTTTCTTT; CDR3 protein: CASGYEAFF; J gene: TRBJ1-1; V gene: TRBV28; D gene: NA; clone size: once
CDR3 DNA: TGTGCCAGCAGTGAAAAGGAGGGACTACCCCAGCATTTT; CDR3 protein: CASSEKEGLPQHF; J gene: TRBJ1-5; V gene: TRBV6-1; D gene: NA; clone size: NA
CDR3 DNA: TGTGCCAGCAGCCAAGCCCTAGCGGGGTTGAGCTCCTACAATGAGCAGTTCTTC; CDR3 protein: CASSQALAGLSSYNEQFF; J gene: TRBJ2-1; V gene: TRBV4-2; D gene: TRBD2; clone size: NA
CDR3 DNA: TGTGCCAGCAGCTCAGCTCCCCAAGAGACCCAGTACTTC; CDR3 protein: CASSSAPQETQYF; J gene: TRBJ2-5; V gene: TRBV5-4; D gene: NA; clone size: NA
CDR3 DNA: TGTGCCAGCAGCTCTATGACAGGGGGCAGAGGCAATCAGCCCCAGCATTTT; CDR3 protein: CASSSMTGGRGNQPQHF; J gene: TRBJ1-5; V gene: TRBV7-2; D gene: TRBD1; clone size: NA
CDR3 DNA: TGTGCCAGCAGCCCGTCGAAAGGAAACACCATATATTTT; CDR3 protein: CASSPSKGNTIYF; J gene: TRBJ1-3; V gene: TRBV4-2; D gene: NA; clone size: NA
CDR3 DNA: TGTGCCAGCAGCCTATCCGGACAAATCCCCGGGGAGCTGTTTTTT; CDR3 protein: CASSLSGQIPGELFF; J gene: TRBJ2-2; V gene: TRBV5-5; D gene: NA; clone size: NA
CDR3 DNA: TGTGCGACCCGGGACAGGGGAGGAACGAACACTGAAGCTTTCTTT; CDR3 protein: CATRDRGGTNTEAFF; J gene: TRBJ1-1; V gene: TRBV12-5; D gene: TRBD1; clone size: NA
CDR3 DNA: TGTGCCAGCAGCCAAGAATCCAGGGCGTGGGGCTACACCTTC; CDR3 protein: CASSQESRAWGYTF; J gene: TRBJ1-2; V gene: TRBV14; D gene: NA; clone size: NA
CDR3 DNA: TGTGCCAGCAGCTTATCCGGCTCAGGGTTGGAGTCCATATATTTT; CDR3 protein: CASSLSGSGLESIYF; J gene: TRBJ1-3; V gene: TRBV7-2; D gene: NA; clone size: NA
CDR3 DNA: TGCGCCAGCAGCCAAGACGACTTTACGGGGGGAGGCAATCAGCCCCAGCATTTT; CDR3 protein: CASSQDDFTGGGNQPQHF; J gene: TRBJ1-5; V gene: TRBV4-1; D gene: NA; clone size: NA
CDR3 DNA: TGTGCCAGCAGCTTGGCCGGTAGAGGGACTGAAGCTTTCTTT; CDR3 protein: CASSLAGRGTEAFF; J gene: TRBJ1-1; V gene: TRBV5-4; D gene: NA; clone size: few
CDR3 DNA: TGTGCCAGTAGTATACTGGGCAGTGACTATGGCTACACCTTC; CDR3 protein: CASSILGSDYGYTF; J gene: TRBJ1-2; V gene: TRBV19; D gene: NA; clone size: few
CDR3 DNA: TGTGCCAGCACCCAGGGGGTCCACACTGAAGCTTTCTTT; CDR3 protein: CASTQGVHTEAFF; J gene: TRBJ1-1; V gene: TRBV7-9; D gene: TRBD1; clone size: NA
CDR3 DNA: TGTGCCAGCAGCTTAAACCAGCTCTATGGCTACACCTTC; CDR3 protein: CASSLNQLYGYTF; J gene: TRBJ1-2; V gene: TRBV5-4; D gene: NA; clone size: NA
CDR3 DNA: TGCGCCAGCAGCCAAGGACTTGGCGGGGGCACAGATACGCAGTATTTT; CDR3 protein: CASSQGLGGGTDTQYF; J gene: TRBJ2-3; V gene: TRBV4-3; D gene: NA; clone size: NA
CDR3 DNA: TGCGCCAGCAGCTTATCTCCGGGGGGGACTGAAGCTTTCTTT; CDR3 protein: CASSLSPGGTEAFF; J gene: TRBJ1-1; V gene: TRBV5-1; D gene: NA; clone size: NA
CDR3 DNA: TGTGCCAGCAGTTACCGAGACAGGGCTGACTATGGCTACACCTTC; CDR3 protein: CASSYRDRADYGYTF; J gene: TRBJ1-2; V gene: TRBV6-6; D gene: TRBD1; clone size: NA
CDR3 DNA: TGTGCCAGCCGAGGAGAAGGGCAGACAGTCGAAGCTTTCTTT; CDR3 protein: CASRGEGQTVEAFF; J gene: TRBJ1-1; V gene: TRBV25-1; D gene: NA; clone size: NA
CDR3 DNA: TGTGCCACCAGGGGAAGAGATGGGACAGGGGGAAACTACGAGCAGTACTTC; CDR3 protein: CATRGRDGTGGNYEQYF; J gene: TRBJ2-7; V gene: TRBV15; D gene: TRBD1; clone size: NA
CDR3 DNA: TGTGCCAGCTCACCATCTAGTAGCGGGGCCCGTGATGAAAAACTGTTTTTT; CDR3 protein: CASSPSSSGARDEKLFF; J gene: TRBJ1-4; V gene: TRBV18; D gene: NA; clone size: NA
CDR3 DNA: TGTGCCAGCAGCTTAAGGGGAACTCCTGGAAACACCATATATTTT; CDR3 protein: CASSLRGTPGNTIYF; J gene: TRBJ1-3; V gene: TRBV7-3; D gene: NA; clone size: once
CDR3 DNA: TGCAGCGTTCCAGGGACGGGGAACACTGAAGCTTTCTTT; CDR3 protein: CSVPGTGNTEAFF; J gene: TRBJ1-1; V gene: TRBV29-1; D gene: NA; clone size: NA
CDR3 DNA: TGTGCCAGCAGCTTAGATCATGGGGGGAACACTGAAGCTTTCTTT; CDR3 protein: CASSLDHGGNTEAFF; J gene: TRBJ1-1; V gene: TRBV11-3; D gene: NA; clone size: once
CDR3 DNA: TGTGCCAGCAGCTTGTACAGCGGAGAGACCCAGTACTTC; CDR3 protein: CASSLYSGETQYF; J gene: TRBJ2-5; V gene: TRBV5-4; D gene: NA; clone size: NA
CDR3 DNA: TGTGCCACCAGCAGGGGAATTGGGACCGGAAACACTGAAGCTTTCTTT; CDR3 protein: CATSRGIGTGNTEAFF; J gene: TRBJ1-1; V gene: TRBV15; D gene: NA; clone size: NA
CDR3 DNA: TGTGCCAGCAGCGCAGGGGCTTATGGCTACACCTTC; CDR3 protein: CASSAGAYGYTF; J gene: TRBJ1-2; V gene: TRBV6-1; D gene: NA; clone size: NA
CDR3 DNA: TGTGCCAGCAGCGTAGCTGGAGGAGCTGGAAACACCATATATTTT; CDR3 protein: CASSVAGGAGNTIYF; J gene: TRBJ1-3; V gene: TRBV9; D gene: NA; clone size: NA
CDR3 DNA: TGTGCCAGCAGCACCGGTAGCGGGGGGCGGTACAATGAGCAGTTCTTC; CDR3 protein: CASSTGSGGRYNEQFF; J gene: TRBJ2-1; V gene: TRBV5-4; D gene: TRBD2; clone size: few
CDR3 DNA: TGTGCCAGTAGTATAACTCGCTGGTGGGAAAATAATTCACCCCTCCACTTT; CDR3 protein: CASSITRWWENNSPLHF; J gene: TRBJ1-6; V gene: TRBV19; D gene: NA; clone size: NA
CDR3 DNA: TGTGCCAGTAGTATTCGAGATACGCAGTATTTT; CDR3 protein: CASSIRDTQYF; J gene: TRBJ2-3; V gene: TRBV19; D gene: NA; clone size: NA
CDR3 DNA: TGCGCCAGCAGCCAGGGACAGGGATACTACGAGCAGTACTTC; CDR3 protein: CASSQGQGYYEQYF; J gene: TRBJ2-7; V gene: TRBV4-1; D gene: TRBD1; clone size: NA
CDR3 DNA: TGTGCCAGCCACCGGGACTTACATACCTACGAGCAGTACTTC; CDR3 protein: CASHRDLHTYEQYF; J gene: TRBJ2-7; V gene: TRBV6-1; D gene: NA; clone size: NA
CDR3 DNA: TGTGCCAGCAGCTTAGTAACGGGGGGTAGTCAGTTCTTC; CDR3 protein: CASSLVTGGSQFF; J gene: TRBJ2-1; V gene: TRBV7-2; D gene: TRBD2; clone size: NA
CDR3 DNA: TGTGCCAGCAGCTTCCGGACAGGGGGCACCGGGGAGCTGTTTTTT; CDR3 protein: CASSFRTGGTGELFF; J gene: TRBJ2-2; V gene: TRBV7-2; D gene: TRBD1; clone size: NA
CDR3 DNA: TGTGCCAGCATCGGAAACGGGCAGGGAGGAACCGGGGAGCTGTTTTTT; CDR3 protein: CASIGNGQGGTGELFF; J gene: TRBJ2-2; V gene: TRBV28; D gene: NA; clone size: NA